Given below is one TCR beta chain in context. The CDR3 loop spans 13 amino acids. CDR1 is SGHTS and CDR2 is YDEGEE in the germline V gene. V was clipped by 1 base and J by 5 bases, with 9 bases between them. This sample was included in a study of blood T cell repertoires in COVID-19. Study background: There were acute and convalescent COVID-19 samples, and they came from the United States, Italy and Spain. In each case, the material was cDNA or gDNA derived from T cells, B-cell-depleted T cells, or PBMCs.

In the authors' methods: Estimated nucleated cell counts came from reference gene primer amplification. Only in-frame clones appear in the TCRdb table, and some are missing; sequencing was by immunoSEQ multiplex PCR. The DNA was the basis for D and trimming; V, J and clone size are from that table. The sample has roughly 80,000 clones; around 90% are singletons. This receptor was obtained from an elderly woman with acute or convalescent COVID-19. The sequencing input was peripheral blood. The chain links TRBV5-8 to TRBJ1-2; D remains ambiguous. CDR3: CASSLLGPYGYTF. In DNA form, the CDR3 reads TGTGCCAGCAGCTTGCTAGGTCCTTATGGCTACACCTTC.